One sample yielded the 7 T cell receptor beta chains listed below, sequenced in a study of T cells in Graves' hyperthyroidism and ophthalmopathy. There were TCR beta CDR3 regions amplified from RNA transcripts. HTBI primers drove first-round RT-PCR of the TCR CDR3. TCRdb reprocessed the multiplex PCR reads via MiXCR and lists one record per CDR3 protein. The sample lists around 520,000 distinct CDR3 sequences; around 24% were seen once. Sequencing was carried out using blood. The receptor source for this set is a young woman with Graves' ophthalmopathy.

This clonotype was seen ten or more times. This chain connects TRBV6-5 to TRBJ1-3, with D perhaps matching TRBD1 (6 bases). Trimming cost V 6 bases and J 2 bases, with 14 bases left between them. The CDR3 is made up of 15 amino acids. The germline CDR1 and CDR2 sequences are MNHEY and SVGAGI. Here the CDR3 DNA reads TGTGCCAGCAGACCCCTACAGGGTGCTGGAAACACCATATATTTT. It is translated as CASRPLQGAGNTIYF.

The chain joins TRBV20-1 to TRBJ2-7; D possibly corresponds to TRBD2 (6 bases). Per the germline V gene, CDR1 is DFQATT and CDR2 is SNEGSKA (reference sequence). V was clipped by 3 bases and J by 5 bases, with 11 bases between them. This CDR3 is built from 12 residues. CDR3 in DNA: TGCAGTGCTAGCGGGAGAGGCAACGAGCAGTACTTC. Amino acid sequence: CSASGRGNEQYF.

This clonotype was found many times. The chain recombines TRBV20-1 with TRBJ1-5; 8 bases map to TRBD1. V shed 3 bases, J shed 5 bases, and the junction held 9 bases outside the gene matches. Per the germline V gene, CDR1 is DFQATT and CDR2 is SNEGSKA (reference sequence). The CDR3 is 15 amino acids. The CDR3 spells CSASLLGTGYQPQHF. The DNA for the CDR3 is TGCAGTGCTAGCCTGTTGGGGACAGGCTATCAGCCCCAGCATTTT.

Notes on this clonotype: A read error may explain this, as a much larger clone is one base away. The J gene is TRBJ2-2, the V gene TRBV6-1; D is perhaps TRBD1 (6 bases). The CDR3 runs to 14 residues. Germline V gene sequence: CDR1 MNHNS, CDR2 SASEGT. Here the CDR3 reads CASQQGSNTGELCF. CDR3 sequence (DNA): TGTGCCAGCCAACAGGGTTCGAACACCGGGGAGCTGTGTTTT.

The J gene is TRBJ2-7, the V gene TRBV11-1; no clear D gene. There are 12 residues in the CDR3. Trimming took off 5 bases at V and 2 bases at J, with 7 bases between the two ends. Germline values: CDR1 SGHAT, CDR2 FQDESV (reference sequence). The CDR3 sequence: CASSVRPYEQYF. Written as DNA, the CDR3 is TGTGCCAGCAGCGTAAGGCCCTACGAGCAGTACTTC.

This chain joins TRBV7-3 and TRBJ2-5, with TRBD1 matching over 12 bases. The V gene's germline CDR1 is SGHTA and CDR2 FQGTGA. The CDR3 is made up of 15 amino acids. The junction had 5 bases not matched to a gene; V was cut back by 3 bases and J by 6 bases. CDR3 residues: CASSLGTGGLKTQYF. CDR3 DNA sequence: TGTGCCAGCAGCTTGGGGACAGGGGGCTTAAAGACCCAGTACTTC.

This clonotype came up many times. This sequence joins TRBV6-2 or TRBV6-3 and TRBJ2-7, with 7 bases that match TRBD2. The V and J ends lost 6 bases and 5 bases, in that order; junction bases with no gene match: 4. The CDR3 is 12 amino acids. Per the germline V gene, CDR1 is MNHEY and CDR2 is SVGEGT. The CDR3 bases are TGTGCCAGCAGGGAGCGGGGCAACGAGCAGTACTTC. As protein: CASRERGNEQYF.